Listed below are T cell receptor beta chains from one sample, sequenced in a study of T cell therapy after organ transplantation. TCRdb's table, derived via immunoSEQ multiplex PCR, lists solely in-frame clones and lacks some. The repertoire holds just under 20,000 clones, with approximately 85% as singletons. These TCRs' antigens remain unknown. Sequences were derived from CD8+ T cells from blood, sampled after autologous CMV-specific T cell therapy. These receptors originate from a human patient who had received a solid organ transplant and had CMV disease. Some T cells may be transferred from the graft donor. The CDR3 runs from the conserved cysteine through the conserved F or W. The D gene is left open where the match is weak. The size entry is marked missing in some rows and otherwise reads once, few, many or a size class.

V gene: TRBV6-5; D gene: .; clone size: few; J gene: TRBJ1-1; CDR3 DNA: TGTGCCAGCAGTTACGACAGCATGAACACTGAAGCTTTCTTT; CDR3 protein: CASSYDSMNTEAFF
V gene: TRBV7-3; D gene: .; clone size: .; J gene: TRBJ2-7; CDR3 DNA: TGTGCCAGCAGCCCTTTCGGACAGCTGAACTCCTACGAGCAGTACTTC; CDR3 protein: CASSPFGQLNSYEQYF
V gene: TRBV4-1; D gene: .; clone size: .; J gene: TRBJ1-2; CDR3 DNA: TGCGCCAGCAGCCAAGCTGGCAGGGCAATCGGTGGCTACACCTTC; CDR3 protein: CASSQAGRAIGGYTF
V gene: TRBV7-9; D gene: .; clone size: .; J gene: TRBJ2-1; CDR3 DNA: TGTGCCAGCAGCCCGGGACAAGGGGATGAGCAGTTCTTC; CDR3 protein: CASSPGQGDEQFF
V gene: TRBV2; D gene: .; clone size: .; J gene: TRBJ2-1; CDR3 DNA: TGTGCCAGCAGTGTCGGGAGATACAATGAGCAGTTCTTC; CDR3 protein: CASSVGRYNEQFF
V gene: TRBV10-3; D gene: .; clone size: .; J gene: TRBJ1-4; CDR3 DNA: TGTGCCATCAGTGACCCGACAGACCCCGGGGGTGAAAAACTGTTTTTT; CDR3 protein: CAISDPTDPGGEKLFF
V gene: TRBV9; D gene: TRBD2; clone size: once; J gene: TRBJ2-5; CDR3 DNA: TGTGCCAGCAGCCCCCCGACTAGCGGGGGCCAAGAGACCCAGTACTTC; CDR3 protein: CASSPPTSGGQETQYF
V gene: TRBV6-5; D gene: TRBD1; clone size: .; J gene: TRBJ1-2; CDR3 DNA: TGTGCCAGCGGCCCGGGACAGGGGTTGGGTGGCTACACCTTC; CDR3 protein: CASGPGQGLGGYTF
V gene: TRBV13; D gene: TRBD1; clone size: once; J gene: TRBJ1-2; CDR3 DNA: TGTGCCAGCAGCCTGAACCTAGGGGACAGGGGGGATGGCTACACCTTC; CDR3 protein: CASSLNLGDRGDGYTF
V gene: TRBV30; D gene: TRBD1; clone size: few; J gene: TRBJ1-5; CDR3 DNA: TGTGCCTGGAGTGCCCAGGGGGTCAGCAATCAGCCCCAGCATTTT; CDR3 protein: CAWSAQGVSNQPQHF
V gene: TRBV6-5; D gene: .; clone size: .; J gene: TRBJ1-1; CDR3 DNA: TGTGCCAGCAGTTACGGTGGAACTGAAGCTTTCTTT; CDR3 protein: CASSYGGTEAFF
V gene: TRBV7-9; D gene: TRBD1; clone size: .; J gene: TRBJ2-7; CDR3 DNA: TGTGCCAGCACACAGGGGTTCTACGAGCAGTACTTC; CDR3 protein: CASTQGFYEQYF